The next 2 T cell receptor beta chains were all read from a single sample in a study of T cell responses to AZD1222 COVID-19 vaccine (dated by TCRdb to the early 2020s). Libraries were built with the immunoSEQ multiplex PCR assay. Entries here come from immuneACCESS through TCRdb and include only in-frame sequences with V and J called. Some clones fail to appear in such tables; in the studies checked, an unresolved V gene covers under half of the shortfall, and the cause of the remainder is unknown. The sample includes around 190,000 clones, with almost 90% observed a single time. The top ten clonotypes cover approximately 10% of the sample. The time point label of this sample denotes: about 28 days (+/-7) after the second vaccine dose. The input for sequencing was peripheral blood, taken 28 days after the second AZD1222 dose. The source of these receptors is an adult who received the AZD1222 COVID-19 vaccine.

V and J are TRBV24-1 and TRBJ2-7; 8 bases are shared with TRBD2. Germline V gene sequence: CDR1 KGHDR, CDR2 SFDVKD. Trimming removed 1 base from V and 7 bases from J; junction bases left unmatched: 5. The CDR3 length is 14 residues. CDR3 amino acids: CATSDFASGGEQYF. The CDR3 DNA sequence: TGTGCCACCAGTGATTTCGCCTCGGGGGGGGAGCAGTACTTC.

The rearrangement joins TRBV6-2 or TRBV6-3 to TRBJ1-6, with no clear D. Per germline, CDR1 MNHEY and CDR2 SVGEGT. CDR3 size: 16 residues. V lost 6 bases and J 0 bases, leaving 12 bases between the germline ends. CDR3: CASSEDWSSYNSPLHF. The CDR3 DNA reads TGTGCCAGCAGCGAAGACTGGAGCTCCTATAATTCACCCCTCCACTTT.